The rows below give T cell receptor beta chains drawn from one sample of a study of cytomegalovirus exposure and HLA in healthy donors. Profiling relied on immunoSEQ multiplex PCR, and the TCRdb table lists in-frame clones only, not all of them. Of about 150,000 clones detected, approximately 80% appear once; the ten largest clones hold approximately 14%. The source material was PBMCs. These receptors all stem from a woman aged 35 to 49 in good health and CMV-seronegative. Each CDR3 is given with its conserved first and last residue. D genes are given only for firm matches. Clone size is given for some rows only: seen once, a few or many times, or a class if the clone is expanded.

J | V | size | D | DNA | CDR3
TRBJ2-7 | TRBV6-1 | NA | TRBD2 | TGTGCCAGCAGTGAGTCGCTAGCGGGGTCTTATTCCTACGAGCAGTACTTC | CASSESLAGSYSYEQYF
TRBJ2-5 | TRBV6-5 | few | TRBD1 | TGTGCCAGCAGTCGACAGGGGGGGGACCAAGAGACCCAGTACTTC | CASSRQGGDQETQYF
TRBJ1-5 | TRBV5-8 | NA | NA | TGTGCCAGCAGCTCCGCGGGACGGTCGAATCAGCCCCAGCATTTT | CASSSAGRSNQPQHF
TRBJ2-7 | TRBV11-3 | once | NA | TGTGCCAGCAGCCTGGACAGCTCCTACGAGCAGTACTTC | CASSLDSSYEQYF
TRBJ1-2 | TRBV28 | NA | NA | TGTGCCAGCAGGACATCCGTGGGGAGAGCTGGCTACACCTTC | CASRTSVGRAGYTF
TRBJ2-5 | TRBV9 | NA | NA | TGTGCCAGCAGCGTAGGTGGATACTTGCGGGAGACCCAGTACTTC | CASSVGGYLRETQYF
TRBJ2-2 | TRBV4-3 | NA | NA | TGCGCCAGCAGCCAAGGTTACCGGGACACTTTCACCGGGGAGCTGTTTTTT | CASSQGYRDTFTGELFF
TRBJ2-1 | TRBV18 | once | NA | TGTGCCAGCTCACCACTCCAGGGTAGGAGTGAGCAGTTCTTC | CASSPLQGRSEQFF
TRBJ1-3 | TRBV18 | NA | NA | TGTGCCAGCTCAGCCGACAAGTCATCATATTTT | CASSADKSSYF
TRBJ2-1 | TRBV23-1 | few | TRBD2 | TGCGCCAGCAGTATTCTAGCGGGCCCCCCTTACAATGAGCAGTTCTTC | CASSILAGPPYNEQFF
TRBJ2-2 | TRBV5-1 | few | NA | TGCGCCAGCAGCTTGGGCAAGAGGGGGGGGCCGCACACCGGGGAGCTGTTTTTT | CASSLGKRGGPHTGELFF
TRBJ2-5 | TRBV11-3 | NA | NA | TGTGCCAGCAGCTTAGAGGGCAGTCAGGGGGAGACCCAGTACTTC | CASSLEGSQGETQYF
TRBJ2-1 | TRBV5-1 | NA | TRBD2 | TGCGCCAGCAGCTTGGAGACTAGCGGAAAGTACAATGAGCAGTTCTTC | CASSLETSGKYNEQFF
TRBJ1-1 | TRBV4-2 | NA | NA | TGTGCCAGCAGCCAAGACAGGATGAACACTGAAGCTTTCTTT | CASSQDRMNTEAFF
TRBJ2-3 | TRBV5-1 | NA | TRBD2 | TGCGCCAGCAGCTTGCGGACTAGCGGGGGGGTAGATACGCAGTATTTT | CASSLRTSGGVDTQYF
TRBJ2-7 | TRBV14 | NA | TRBD1 | TGTGCCAGCAGCCAAGTCAGGGGGATACCGGAAGAGCAGTACTTC | CASSQVRGIPEEQYF
TRBJ2-1 | TRBV4-2 | few | TRBD2 | TGTGCCAGCAGCCCTCTAGCGGGGGGCCACAATGAGCAGTTCTTC | CASSPLAGGHNEQFF
TRBJ1-4 | TRBV13 | NA | TRBD1 | TGTGCCAGCAGCGGGGGACAGGGGGCTTTAACTAATGAAAAACTGTTTTTT | CASSGGQGALTNEKLFF
TRBJ1-1 | TRBV21-1 | NA | NA | TGTGCCAGCAGACAAAGGGGAGGGAGAGGGGCTGAAGCTTTCTTT | CASRQRGGRGAEAFF
TRBJ1-2 | TRBV4-2 | NA | NA | TGTGCCAGCAGCCAACGGGGACTCCACTCCTATGGCTACACCTTC | CASSQRGLHSYGYTF
TRBJ1-2 | TRBV6-4 | NA | NA | TGTGCCAGCAGTGCAGGGGACTATGGCTACACCTTC | CASSAGDYGYTF
TRBJ2-7 | TRBV11-3 | once | NA | TGTGCCAGCAGCTTACGGTGGCAGGTCTCCTACGAGCAGTACTTC | CASSLRWQVSYEQYF
TRBJ2-7 | TRBV6-5 | few | NA | TGTGCCAGCAGTTACGCGGCGACGGACGAGCAGTACTTC | CASSYAATDEQYF
TRBJ2-7 | TRBV11-3 | NA | TRBD1 | TGTGCCAGCAGCTCACTGGACAGGGACGAGCAGTACTTC | CASSSLDRDEQYF
TRBJ2-7 | TRBV6-1 | NA | NA | TGTGCCAGCAGACCGGGGGAGCGCTACGAGCAGTACTTC | CASRPGERYEQYF
TRBJ2-1 | TRBV9 | NA | TRBD2 | TGTGCCAGCAGCCGCACTTCTTCGCTAGCGGGGAATTTGTACAATGAGCAGTTCTTC | CASSRTSSLAGNLYNEQFF
TRBJ2-7 | TRBV6-6 | NA | TRBD1 | TGTGCCAGCAGCCCTGGGACAGGGAGGTCCTACGAGCAGTACTTC | CASSPGTGRSYEQYF
TRBJ2-2 | TRBV19 | NA | NA | TGTGCCAGTAGTATAACGGGTTCGGGTCGCACCGGGGAGCTGTTTTTT | CASSITGSGRTGELFF
TRBJ2-7 | TRBV7-2 | NA | TRBD2 | TGTGCCAGCAGCTTAGAGACTAGCGTTTACTCCTACGAGCAGTACTTC | CASSLETSVYSYEQYF
TRBJ2-1 | TRBV29-1 | NA | NA | TGCAGCGTTGAAGGACTAGTCCAGGACAATGAGCAGTTCTTC | CSVEGLVQDNEQFF
TRBJ1-1 | TRBV19 | NA | TRBD1 | TGTGCCAGTAGTGAACCAGGGGGCGAAAGGAATGAAGCTTTCTTT | CASSEPGGERNEAFF
TRBJ2-1 | TRBV6-5 | NA | TRBD2 | TGTGCCAGCAGTTACGGGACTAGGAATGAGCAGTTCTTC | CASSYGTRNEQFF
TRBJ1-5 | TRBV7-8 | NA | NA | TGTGCCAGCAGCTTAAGTAGAGAGGGGCCCCAGCATTTT | CASSLSREGPQHF
TRBJ2-3 | TRBV19 | NA | TRBD2 | TGTGCCAGCAGTCAAACTAGCGGGAGTTCAGATACGCAGTATTTT | CASSQTSGSSDTQYF
TRBJ2-1 | TRBV7-9 | NA | NA | TGTGCCAGCAGCTTAGAAACGGAGACTCTTGAGCAGTTCTTC | CASSLETETLEQFF
TRBJ1-2 | TRBV27 | NA | NA | TGTGCCAGCACCGAGACAGGAGGATTTAACTATGGCTACACCTTC | CASTETGGFNYGYTF
TRBJ2-5 | TRBV28 | NA | NA | TGTGCCAGCAGTTCCCCCACAACGGGAGAAGAGACCCAGTACTTC | CASSSPTTGEETQYF
TRBJ2-7 | TRBV6-6 | once | NA | TGTGCCAGCAGTTACTCGAGGGTTCCAGAGAGGCAGTACTTC | CASSYSRVPERQYF
TRBJ2-7 | TRBV18 | NA | NA | TGTGCCAGCTCACCGGGTAGAGGTGAATCCTACGAGCAGTACTTC | CASSPGRGESYEQYF
TRBJ2-1 | TRBV5-1 | NA | TRBD1 | TGCGCCAGCAGCTTCCCGTTAACAGGGACAGGGAATGAGCAGTTCTTC | CASSFPLTGTGNEQFF
TRBJ2-2 | TRBV7-9 | NA | TRBD2 | TGTGCCAGCAGCCCCGCGGGGGGGCGGTCCGGGGAGCTGTTTTTT | CASSPAGGRSGELFF
TRBJ2-7 | TRBV5-1 | NA | TRBD1 | TGCGCCAGCAGCTTCCGACAGGGACCATACGAGCAGTACTTC | CASSFRQGPYEQYF
TRBJ2-1 | TRBV20-1 | NA | NA | TGCAGTGCTAGACTAAGTGAGCAGTTCTTC | CSARLSEQFF
TRBJ2-7 | TRBV18 | NA | TRBD1 | TGTGCCAGCTCACGCTCCGGGACAGGTAACGAGCAGTACTTC | CASSRSGTGNEQYF
TRBJ2-1 | TRBV6-5 | NA | TRBD1 | TGTGCCACCTCAGGACAGGGTGGGATGAGCGCGTTCTTC | CATSGQGGMSAFF
TRBJ2-5 | TRBV9 | NA | TRBD1 | TGTGCCAGCAGCCAGGGACAGGGAGAGACCCAGTACTTC | CASSQGQGETQYF
TRBJ1-6 | TRBV4-3 | NA | NA | TGCGCCAGCAGCCAAGACCCAGGGGCCTATAATTCACCCCTCCACTTT | CASSQDPGAYNSPLHF
TRBJ2-1 | TRBV7-3 | NA | TRBD2 | TGTGCCAGCAGCGCGCGGGGGGGGCCCTACAATGAGCAGTTCTTC | CASSARGGPYNEQFF
TRBJ2-5 | TRBV7-7 | NA | TRBD2 | TGTGCTAGCAGCTCCGGGACTAGCGCCATGACCCAGTACTTC | CASSSGTSAMTQYF
TRBJ2-3 | TRBV5-1 | NA | TRBD2 | TGCGCCAGCAGCTTGGGGGCTAGCGGGAGAACAGATACGCAGTATTTT | CASSLGASGRTDTQYF
TRBJ2-7 | TRBV11-2 | NA | TRBD2 | TGTGCCAGCAGCCCAAACCGGGAGGGGGAGCAGTACTTC | CASSPNREGEQYF